These 9 T cell receptor beta chains share one sample of origin, sequenced in a study of T cells in localized non-small cell lung cancer. The protocol was immunoSEQ multiplex PCR, while the TCRdb copy is restricted to in-frame clones and leaves out a portion. The repertoire holds some 64,000 clones, roughly 90% seen once, with nearly 2% in the top ten. The material was peripheral blood, obtained before any cancer treatment. Every receptor here comes from a woman aged 40 to 75 with stage I lung adenocarcinoma.

V and J are TRBV6-1 and TRBJ1-2; D gene uncertain. There are 15 residues in the CDR3. The germline CDR1 and CDR2 sequences are MNHNS and SASEGT. V dropped 8 bases and J dropped 0 bases, with 16 bases sitting between them. CDR3: CASLGTAATNYGYTF. The CDR3 DNA sequence: TGTGCCAGCCTGGGCACAGCAGCAACTAACTATGGCTACACCTTC.

This sequence joins TRBV27 and TRBJ1-6, with D unresolved. CDR1 and CDR2 from the germline V gene are MNHEY and SMNVEV (reference sequence). V was clipped by 3 bases and J by 7 bases, with 10 bases between them. This CDR3 comprises 14 residues. The CDR3 bases are TGTGCCAGCAGTTTTTCCAGCTTCAATTCACCCCTCCACTTT. This codes for CASSFSSFNSPLHF.

The genes are TRBV29-1 and TRBJ1-1; 9 bases align to TRBD1. V shed 0 bases, J shed 0 bases, and the junction held 8 bases outside the gene matches. The CDR3 has 17 amino acids. Per germline, CDR1 SQVTM and CDR2 ANQGSEA. The CDR3 here is CSVEDLWTGAMNTEAFF. The DNA of the CDR3 is TGCAGCGTTGAAGATCTTTGGACAGGGGCTATGAACACTGAAGCTTTCTTT.

The chain combines TRBV7-6 with TRBJ2-3; D is unclear. Trimming cost V 1 base and J 7 bases, with 15 bases left between them. Per the germline V gene, CDR1 is SGHVS and CDR2 is FNYEAQ. CDR3 length: 15 residues. This CDR3 is CASSLVDSLVNTQYF. In nucleotides, the CDR3 is TGTGCCAGCAGCTTAGTCGATAGCTTGGTTAATACGCAGTATTTT. The full variable domain, rest sourced from reference TRBV7-6 and TRBJ2-3, is GAGVSQSPRYKVTKRGQDVALRCDPISGHVSLYWYRQALGQGPEFLTYFNYEAQQDKSGLPNDRFSAERPEGSISTLTIQRTEQRDSAMYRCASSLVDSLVNTQYFGPGTRLTVL.

The rearrangement joins TRBV28 to TRBJ1-1, with D perhaps matching TRBD1 (5 bases). Per the germline V gene, CDR1 is MDHEN and CDR2 is SYDVKM. This CDR3 region has 15 residues. The germline V and J ends were trimmed by 5 bases and 5 bases, with 18 bases remaining between them. Here the CDR3 DNA reads TGTGCCAGCAGTGGCTATGGGGCTGGGGGTACTGAAGCTTTCTTT. It encodes CASSGYGAGGTEAFF. Filled out from reference TRBV28 and TRBJ1-1, the complete variable domain reads DVKVTQSSRYLVKRTGEKVFLECVQDMDHENMFWYRQDPGLGLRLIYFSYDVKMKEKGDIPEGYSVSREKKERFSLILESASTNQTSMYLCASSGYGAGGTEAFFGQGTRLTVV.

V is TRBV9 and J is TRBJ2-7; D perhaps matches TRBD1 (6 bases). Trimming took off 0 bases at V and 2 bases at J, with 9 bases between the two ends. Germline CDR1 is SGDLS and CDR2 is YYNGEE. The CDR3 is made up of 14 amino acids. The CDR3 nucleotides read TGTGCCAGCAGCGTAGCAGGGACAACCTACGAGCAGTACTTC. Translated, it gives CASSVAGTTYEQYF.

The V gene is TRBV7-3, the J gene TRBJ2-1, with 7 bases fitting TRBD2. Germline CDR1 SGHTA, CDR2 FQGTGA. The J segment lost 0 bases and the V segment lost 5 bases, leaving 7 bases of the junction unmatched. CDR3 length: 16 residues. CDR3 protein: CASSLSSGSSYNEQFF. The CDR3 coding sequence is TGTGCCAGCAGCCTCTCTAGCGGTAGCTCCTACAATGAGCAGTTCTTC. The full variable domain, rest sourced from reference TRBV7-3 and TRBJ2-1, is GAGVSQTPSNKVTEKGKYVELRCDPISGHTALYWYRQSLGQGPEFLIYFQGTGAADDSGLPNDRFFAVRPEGSVSTLKIQRTERGDSAVYLCASSLSSGSSYNEQFFGPGTRLTVL.

Of note for this clone: One end of the junction fails to match germline, which may point to a read error. The CDR3 DNA reads TGTGCCAGCAGTGCCTGGACTCCTTCCTTT. The encoded protein is CASSAWTPSF. The V gene is TRBV6-5, the J gene TRBJ1-1; D is ambiguous. Germline V CDR1 and CDR2: MNHEY, SVGAGI. CDR3 length: 10 amino acids.

The chain joins TRBV18 to TRBJ1-2; D possibly corresponds to TRBD1 (5 bases). The length of the CDR3 is 13 residues. Germline CDR1 reads KGHSH; CDR2 reads LQKENI. Trimming removed 3 bases from V and 3 bases from J, with 8 bases in between. CDR3: CASSPGVDYGYTF. CDR3 coding DNA: TGTGCCAGCTCACCGGGGGTAGACTATGGCTACACCTTC.